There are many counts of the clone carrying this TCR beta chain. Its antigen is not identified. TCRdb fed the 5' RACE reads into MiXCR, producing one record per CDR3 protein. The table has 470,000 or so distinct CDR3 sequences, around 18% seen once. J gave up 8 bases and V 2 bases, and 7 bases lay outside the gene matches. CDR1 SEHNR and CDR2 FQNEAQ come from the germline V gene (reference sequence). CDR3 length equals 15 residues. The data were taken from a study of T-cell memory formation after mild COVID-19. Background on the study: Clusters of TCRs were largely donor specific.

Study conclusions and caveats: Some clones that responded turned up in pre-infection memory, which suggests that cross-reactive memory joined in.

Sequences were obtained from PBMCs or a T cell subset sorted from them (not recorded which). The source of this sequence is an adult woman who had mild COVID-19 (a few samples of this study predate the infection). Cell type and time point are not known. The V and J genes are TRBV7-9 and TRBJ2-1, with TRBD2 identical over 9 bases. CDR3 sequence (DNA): TGTGCCAGCAGCTTAACCAGCGGGAGGACCGATGAGCAGTTCTTC. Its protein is CASSLTSGRTDEQFF.